This T cell receptor (beta chain) derives from a study of OX40 agonist ivuxolimab in advanced cancers. Trimming cost V 5 bases and J 9 bases, with 11 bases left between them. Germline V gene sequence: CDR1 SGHNT, CDR2 YENEEA. CDR3 length: 12 residues. Autoimmune disease history or systemic immunosuppression disqualified patients. The table came from immunoSEQ multiplex PCR; TCRdb's copy has only in-frame clones and leaves some out. The table shows 40,000 or so clones, with about four fifths occurring only once. The source material was CD4+ or CD8+ T cells sorted from blood, sampled in a trial of the OX40 agonist ivuxolimab. This clonotype originated in an adult with an advanced solid tumor such as melanoma, head and neck, liver or kidney cancer. The rearrangement uses TRBV11-3 and TRBJ1-5, with D unresolved. DNA of the CDR3: TGTGCCAGCAGCACACAGAGCGGGCCCCAGCATTTT. Protein: CASSTQSGPQHF.